This T cell receptor (beta chain) emerged from a study of control samples from healthy donors and cancer patients. Some clones are missing from TCRdb's copy, which holds only in-frame ones; the method was immunoSEQ multiplex PCR. This sample has approximately 150,000 clones, with 91% found just once. CDR1 and CDR2 (germline): LNHDA, SQIVND (reference sequence). The CDR3 loop spans 14 amino acids. Trimming pared 6 bases from V and 1 base from J, leaving 9 bases between. This TCR was recovered from a man aged 30-40 years in good health. Material: blood. J is TRBJ1-4 and V is TRBV19; D gene unclear. This chain's CDR3 is CASRAGGTNEKLFF. CDR3 nucleotide sequence: TGTGCCAGTAGGGCAGGTGGAACTAATGAAAAACTGTTTTTT.